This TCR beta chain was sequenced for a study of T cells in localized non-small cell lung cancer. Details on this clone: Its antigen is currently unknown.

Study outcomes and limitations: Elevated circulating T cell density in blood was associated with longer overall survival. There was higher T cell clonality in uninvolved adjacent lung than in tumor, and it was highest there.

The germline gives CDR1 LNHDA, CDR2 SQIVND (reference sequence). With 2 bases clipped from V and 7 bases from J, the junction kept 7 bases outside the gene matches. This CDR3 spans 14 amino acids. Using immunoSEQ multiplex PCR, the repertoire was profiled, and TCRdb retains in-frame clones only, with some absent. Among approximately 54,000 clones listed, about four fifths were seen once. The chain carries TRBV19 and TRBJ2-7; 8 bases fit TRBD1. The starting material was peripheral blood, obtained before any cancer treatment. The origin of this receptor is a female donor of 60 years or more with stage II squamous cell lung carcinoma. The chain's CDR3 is CASSISDRGREQYF. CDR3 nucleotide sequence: TGTGCCAGTAGTATATCCGACAGGGGCAGGGAGCAGTACTTC.